This is a list of T cell receptor beta chains from one sample in a study of blood T cell repertoires in COVID-19. The table came from immunoSEQ multiplex PCR; TCRdb's copy has only in-frame clones and leaves some out. The sample shows about 130,000 clones, under 85% of them seen only once. The sample taken for sequencing was peripheral blood. These receptors were obtained from a man aged 55-75 years with acute or convalescent COVID-19. Each CDR3 is given with its conserved first and last residue.

j_call v_call cdr3_length cdr3_aa
TRBJ2-5 TRBV29-1 14 CSVHRGGKKETQYF
TRBJ1-1 TRBV10-3 15 CAISDGTGINTEAFF
TRBJ2-7 TRBV7-9 16 CASSSWVGTSFHEQYF
TRBJ2-2 TRBV5-1 17 CASSFVPGGFVSGELFF
TRBJ1-1 TRBV18 16 CASSPSIGGTNTEAFF
TRBJ1-2 TRBV18 16 CASSPPGTVGIRGYTF
TRBJ2-3 TRBV10-3 13 CAIGGRRPDTQYF
TRBJ1-6 TRBV5-1 14 CATLVRGNNSPLHF
TRBJ2-1 TRBV27 14 CASSLLGLQMKQFF
TRBJ2-7 TRBV3-1/TRBV3-2 16 CASSQDTTSGHYEQYF
TRBJ2-5 TRBV6-5 14 CASSYRLAWETQYF
TRBJ2-5 TRBV30 12 CAWAGTAGTQYF
TRBJ1-1 TRBV6-5 14 CASSLDRAGTEAFF
TRBJ1-4 TRBV18 14 CASSPGMADEKLFF
TRBJ1-6 TRBV5-6 14 CASSLGGGNSPLHF
TRBJ2-7 TRBV24-1 16 CATSAPGPGNLYEQYF
TRBJ1-2 TRBV11-2 13 CASSAPRGGGYTF
TRBJ2-3 TRBV30 12 CAWSGATDTQYF
TRBJ1-1 TRBV29-1 13 CSVQGQMNTEAFF
TRBJ1-2 TRBV29-1 14 CSVRLAGGSYGYTF
TRBJ1-2 TRBV5-1 14 CASSLSGTVYGYTF
TRBJ2-2 TRBV30 13 CAWSRGLTGELFF
TRBJ2-7 TRBV3-1/TRBV3-2 15 CASSQSSAGAYEQYF
TRBJ1-3 TRBV6-5 14 CASTRQGEGNTIYF
TRBJ1-1 TRBV6-5 13 CASMNGYGNEAFF
TRBJ1-4 TRBV27 15 CASSPRTGGNEKLFF
TRBJ1-1 TRBV5-1 14 CASRTGAAWTEAFF
TRBJ1-1 TRBV15 14 CATSAQGLDTEAFF
TRBJ2-2 TRBV9 14 CASSLLGDTGELFF
TRBJ2-5 TRBV28 11 CASRAGETQYF
TRBJ1-6 TRBV28 17 CASTRGGSTSYNSPLHF
TRBJ1-5 TRBV6-5 13 CASSEYSNQPQHF
TRBJ1-1 TRBV29-1 13 CSVDRDRDTEAFF
TRBJ2-3 TRBV28 15 CASSLWLAGTDTQYF
TRBJ2-7 TRBV18 13 CASSPRATYEQYF
TRBJ1-3 TRBV7-9 15 CASSYAGIPGNTIYF
TRBJ2-4 TRBV28 15 CASTELAGDGNIQYF
TRBJ2-2 TRBV20-1 17 CSASAPGLPKATGELFF
TRBJ1-6 TRBV30 13 CAWDGLYNSPLHF
TRBJ2-1 TRBV9 16 CASSARTSGDYNEQFF
TRBJ2-4 TRBV28 17 CASSKGLAGGAKNIQYF
TRBJ1-3 TRBV15 17 CATSPDRQGDSGNTIYF
TRBJ1-3 TRBV15 16 CATSRGSGGTGNTIYF
TRBJ2-1 TRBV5-1 13 CASSSQSANEQFF
TRBJ1-2 TRBV5-1 14 CASSLGGLQYGYTF
TRBJ2-6 TRBV3-1/TRBV3-2 22 CASSQQGLAGGGTRSGANVLTF
TRBJ1-3 TRBV19 15 CASTADRGTGNTIYF
TRBJ2-3 TRBV19 15 CATSIGVVAVDTQYF
TRBJ2-3 TRBV10-3 18 CAISEGASGRGGTDTQYF
TRBJ1-3 TRBV28 14 CASLNPRSGNTIYF